These 9 T cell receptor beta chains were all obtained from the same sample, sequenced in a study of a mutant IDH1 vaccine in newly diagnosed glioma. The protocol was immunoSEQ multiplex PCR, while the TCRdb copy is restricted to in-frame clones and leaves out a portion. The table includes some 26,000 clones, about four fifths detected once. Time point in this sample: week 23, last vaccination. Every vaccination contained 300 ug of the mutant IDH1 20-mer peptide and was paired with topical imiquimod. No antigen has been identified for these receptors. Material: PBMCs, obtained from a glioma patient whose treatment included an IDH1 peptide vaccine. These receptors were taken from a woman between 25 and 40 years old with glioma.

The rearrangement links TRBV18 to TRBJ2-1, with 7 bases lining up with TRBD1. The CDR3 sequence is 14 residues long. The germline V gene encodes CDR1 KGHSH and CDR2 LQKENI. V lost 11 bases to trimming and J lost 5 bases; unmatched junction nucleotides: 12. The CDR3 DNA sequence: TGTGCCGGCTACGAAGGGGGCACGAACAATGAGCAGTTCTTC. Translating gives CAGYEGGTNNEQFF.

The gene calls are TRBV9 and TRBJ1-2; D is uncertain. There are 16 residues in the CDR3. Germline loops: CDR1 SGDLS, CDR2 YYNGEE. Trimming removed 3 bases at V and 5 bases at J, with 20 bases between. CDR3 protein: CASSGLEGRGPYGYTF. The CDR3 nucleotides read TGTGCCAGCAGCGGACTCGAGGGTCGTGGCCCTTATGGCTACACCTTC.

This chain joins TRBV14 and TRBJ2-7, with D possibly matching TRBD2 (6 bases). V gave up 1 base and J gave up 3 bases, with 7 bases separating them. This CDR3 is 13 amino acids long. Germline V gene data show CDR1 as SGHDN and CDR2 as FVKESK. The CDR3 DNA reads as TGTGCCAGCAGCCAAGGGAGGGGCTACGAGCAGTACTTC. Encoded protein: CASSQGRGYEQYF.

V usage is TRBV5-1 and J usage is TRBJ2-7; D possibly corresponds to TRBD2 (5 bases). The CDR3 is 15 amino acids. Trimming took off 0 bases at V and 2 bases at J, with 12 bases between the two ends. Germline CDR1 reads SGHRS; CDR2 reads YFSETQ. DNA for the CDR3: TGCGCCAGCAGCTTGGGAGGGAACAACCCCTACGAGCAGTACTTC. Translating gives CASSLGGNNPYEQYF.

The J gene is TRBJ1-1, the V gene TRBV5-1, with D perhaps TRBD1 (5 bases). This CDR3 region has 13 residues. Trimming stripped 3 bases from V and 1 base from J, with 7 bases between. Per the germline V gene, CDR1 is SGHRS and CDR2 is YFSETQ. The CDR3 here is CASSWGPNTEAFF. DNA for the CDR3: TGCGCCAGCAGCTGGGGACCGAACACTGAAGCTTTCTTT.

This clone was seen a handful of times. J is TRBJ2-2 and V is TRBV19; the D is unclear. V was clipped by 5 bases and J by 7 bases, with 5 bases between them. The CDR3 sequence is 11 residues long. Germline CDR1 LNHDA, CDR2 SQIVND (reference sequence). In DNA, the CDR3 is TGTGCCAGTAGTGTGTTCGGGGAGCTGTTTTTT. It yields the protein CASSVFGELFF. The entire variable domain, with the rest obtained from reference TRBV19 and TRBJ2-2, is as follows: DGGITQSPKYLFRKEGQNVTLSCEQNLNHDAMYWYRQDPGQGLRLIYYSQIVNDFQKGDIAEGYSVSREKKESFPLTVTSAQKNPTAFYLCASSVFGELFFGEGSRLTVL.

The chain couples TRBV6-6 to TRBJ1-6; no definite D call. The CDR3 runs to 15 residues. The germline V and J ends were trimmed by 6 bases and 9 bases, with 18 bases remaining between them. CDR1 is MNHNY and CDR2 is SVGAGI in the germline V gene (reference sequence). In nucleotides, the CDR3 is TGTGCCAGCAGAATAACATTGGGTCGGAGTTCACCCCTCCACTTT. Translation gives CASRITLGRSSPLHF.

This rearrangement joins TRBV7-9 to TRBJ2-3, with D tentatively TRBD1 (5 bases). V was shortened by 5 bases and J by 2 bases, with 11 bases between the two germline ends. Germline V CDR1 and CDR2: SEHNR, FQNEAQ (reference sequence). CDR3 length: 14 residues. CDR3 sequence (DNA): TGTGCCAGCAGCCGCCTCAGGGACACAGATACGCAGTATTTT. Translated: CASSRLRDTDTQYF. The variable domain in full, completed from reference TRBV7-9 and TRBJ2-3, reads DTGVSQNPRHKITKRGQNVTFRCDPISEHNRLYWYRQTLGQGPEFLTYFQNEAQLEKSRLLSDRFSAERPKGSFSTLEIQRTEQGDSAMYLCASSRLRDTDTQYFGPGTRLTVL.

For this clone: At the DNA level, this CDR3 is encoded by other sequences in the same sample as well. The genes are TRBV6-1 and TRBJ2-3; D possibly corresponds to TRBD2 (6 bases). Trimming removed 4 bases from V and 4 bases from J, with 12 bases in between. Per germline, CDR1 MNHNS and CDR2 SASEGT. This CDR3 has 14 amino acids. The CDR3 nucleotides read TGTGCCAGCAGTGGCCAGTCGGGAGCAGATACGCAGTATTTT. This codes for CASSGQSGADTQYF.